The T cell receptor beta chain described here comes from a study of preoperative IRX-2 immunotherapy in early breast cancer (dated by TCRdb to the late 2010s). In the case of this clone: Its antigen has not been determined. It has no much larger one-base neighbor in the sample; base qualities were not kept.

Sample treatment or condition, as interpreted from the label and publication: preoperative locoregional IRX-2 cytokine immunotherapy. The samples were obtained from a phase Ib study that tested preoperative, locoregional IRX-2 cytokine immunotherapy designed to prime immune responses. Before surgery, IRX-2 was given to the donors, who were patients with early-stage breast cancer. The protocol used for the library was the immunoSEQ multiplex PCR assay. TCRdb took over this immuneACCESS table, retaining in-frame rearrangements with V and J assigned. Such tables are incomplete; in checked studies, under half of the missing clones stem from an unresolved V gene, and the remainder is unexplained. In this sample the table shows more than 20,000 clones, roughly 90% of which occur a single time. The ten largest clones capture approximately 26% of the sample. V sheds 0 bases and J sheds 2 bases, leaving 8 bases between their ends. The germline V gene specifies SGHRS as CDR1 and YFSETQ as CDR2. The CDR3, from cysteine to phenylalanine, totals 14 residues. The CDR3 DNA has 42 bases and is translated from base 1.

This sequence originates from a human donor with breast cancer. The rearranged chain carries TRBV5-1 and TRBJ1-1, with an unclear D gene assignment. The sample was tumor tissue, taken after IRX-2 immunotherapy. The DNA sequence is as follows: TGCGCCAGCAGCTTGGGTGCGTACAACACTGAAGCTTTCTTT. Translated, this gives CASSLGAYNTEAFF.